The entry below describes one TCR beta chain. Antigen: not known. This sample was taken from a study of cytomegalovirus exposure and HLA in healthy donors. The study, taken as a whole, reports: After further analysis at a later stage, 16,951 TCR beta sequences were associated with HLA alleles at 0.05 false discovery rate.

The ends lost 0 bases at V and 3 bases at J; junction bases unmatched: 5. Per germline, CDR1 SGDLS and CDR2 YYNGEE. The CDR3 has 16 residues. With 60 Vbeta and 13 Jbeta primers, the PCR was carried out. In the original workflow: Per a later analysis, the number of unique TCR beta chains was roughly 87 million, of which 9 million to 12 million were shared. Generated by immunoSEQ multiplex PCR, the TCRdb table keeps only in-frame clones and is missing some. V and J calls and clone size follow that table, whereas D and trimming were derived from the DNA. The data show around 120,000 clones, less than 80% seen once.

The origin of this receptor is a woman in her 40s in good health and CMV-seronegative. The chain uses TRBV9 and TRBJ2-3, with 9 nucleotides matching TRBD2. The sample comprised PBMCs. CDR3 bases: TGTGCCAGCAGCGTAGGGGATAGCGGGGGTACAGATACGCAGTATTTT. This gives the protein CASSVGDSGGTDTQYF.